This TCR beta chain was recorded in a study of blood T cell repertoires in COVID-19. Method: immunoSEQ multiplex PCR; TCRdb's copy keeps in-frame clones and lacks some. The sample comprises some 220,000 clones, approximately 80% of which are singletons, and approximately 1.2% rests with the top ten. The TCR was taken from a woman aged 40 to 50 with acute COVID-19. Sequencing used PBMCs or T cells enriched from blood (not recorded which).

The CDR3 DNA reads as TGTGCCAGCAGTTTTACAGGAGCCTACGAGCAGTACTTC. Protein product: CASSFTGAYEQYF. This rearrangement joins TRBV7-2 to TRBJ2-7, with D perhaps matching TRBD1 (5 bases). V was shortened by 6 bases and J by 2 bases, with 11 bases between the two germline ends. The length of the CDR3 is 13 residues. Germline CDR1 SGHTA, CDR2 FQGNSA.